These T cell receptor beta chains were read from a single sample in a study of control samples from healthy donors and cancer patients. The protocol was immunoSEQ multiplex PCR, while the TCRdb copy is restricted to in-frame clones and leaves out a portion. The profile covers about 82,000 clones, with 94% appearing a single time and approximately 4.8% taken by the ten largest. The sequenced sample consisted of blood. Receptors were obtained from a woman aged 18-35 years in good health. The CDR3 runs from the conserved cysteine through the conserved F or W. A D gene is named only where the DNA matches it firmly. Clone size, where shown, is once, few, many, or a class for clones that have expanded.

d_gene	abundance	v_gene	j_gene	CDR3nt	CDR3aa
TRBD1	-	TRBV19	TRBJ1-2	TGTGCCAGTAGTATAAGGGGGCAGGGTCGCGGCTACACCTTC	CASSIRGQGRGYTF
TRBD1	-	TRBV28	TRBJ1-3	TGTGCCAGCAGTGGGACAGGGGGAGGAAACACCATATATTTT	CASSGTGGGNTIYF
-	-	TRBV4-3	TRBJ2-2	TGCGCCAGCAGCCAAGTTTCGGCCGCCGCCACCGGGGAGCTGTTTTTT	CASSQVSAAATGELFF
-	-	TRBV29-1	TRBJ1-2	TGCAGCGCCAGCGCGGGTTATTATGGCTACACCTTC	CSASAGYYGYTF
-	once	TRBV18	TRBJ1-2	TGTGCCAGCTCACCATCCGGGGGCGCGGGTGGCTACACCTTC	CASSPSGGAGGYTF
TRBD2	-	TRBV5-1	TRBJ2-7	TGCGCCAGCAGCCCGAACCGACTAGCGGGGGGGACAGGCGAGCAGTACTTC	CASSPNRLAGGTGEQYF
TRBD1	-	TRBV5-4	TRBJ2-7	TGTGCCAGCAGCCGAGGACAGGAGCCCTACGAGCAGTACTTC	CASSRGQEPYEQYF
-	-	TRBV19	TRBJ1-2	TGTGCCGTTTCTCCGTCGGCCCAGCGGTATGGCTACACCTTC	CAVSPSAQRYGYTF
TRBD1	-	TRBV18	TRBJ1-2	TGTGCCAGCTCCCCGGGACAGCCAGCTAACTATGGCTACACCTTC	CASSPGQPANYGYTF
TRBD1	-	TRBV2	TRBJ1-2	TGTGCCAGCAGATCACAGGGGGCGCGATATGGCTACACCTTC	CASRSQGARYGYTF
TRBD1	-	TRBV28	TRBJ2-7	TGTGCCAGCGGGACAGTCGCCCTTCACGAGCAGTACTTC	CASGTVALHEQYF
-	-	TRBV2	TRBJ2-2	TGTGCCAGCAGTGAGAACAGGGAAGGGGAGCTGTTTTTT	CASSENREGELFF
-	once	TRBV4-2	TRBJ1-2	TGTGCCAGCAGCCAAGATTTCACAGGCAACAATTATGGCTACACCTTC	CASSQDFTGNNYGYTF
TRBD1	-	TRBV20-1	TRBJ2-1	TGCAGTGCTAATGAGGGATTAGACAGGGCATTCTACAATGAGCAGTTCTTC	CSANEGLDRAFYNEQFF
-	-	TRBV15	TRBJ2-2	TGTGCCACCAGCCGAGGACCAGGGGCCGGGGAGCTGTTTTTT	CATSRGPGAGELFF
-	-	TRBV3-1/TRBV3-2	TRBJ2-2	TGTGCCAGCAGCCCCTCGGGGACCGGGGAGCTGTTTTTT	CASSPSGTGELFF
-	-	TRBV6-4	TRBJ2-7	TGTGCCAGCAGCACCAGAGGATACGAGCAGTACTTC	CASSTRGYEQYF
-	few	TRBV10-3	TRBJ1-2	TGTGCCATCAAGGTTAACTCTAACTATGGCTACACCTTC	CAIKVNSNYGYTF
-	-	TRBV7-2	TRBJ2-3	TGTGCCAGCAGCTTTGGCACAGATACGCAGTATTTT	CASSFGTDTQYF
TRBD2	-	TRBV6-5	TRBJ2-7	TGTGCCAGCAAATCACCCGGGGGGACCTACGAGCAGTACTTC	CASKSPGGTYEQYF
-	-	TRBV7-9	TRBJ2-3	TGTGCCAGCAGCTTAGCGGCAGGGTCACCCAGCACAGATACGCAGTATTTT	CASSLAAGSPSTDTQYF
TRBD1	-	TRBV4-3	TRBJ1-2	TGCGCCAGCAGCCAGCAGGGGGACTATGGCTACACCTTC	CASSQQGDYGYTF
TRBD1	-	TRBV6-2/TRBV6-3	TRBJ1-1	TGTGCCAGCAGTTCAAGAGACAGGGCTGAAGCTTTCTTT	CASSSRDRAEAFF
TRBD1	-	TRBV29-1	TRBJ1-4	TGCAGCGTTGAAGATCGACAGGGGGGAGAAAAACTGTTTTTT	CSVEDRQGGEKLFF
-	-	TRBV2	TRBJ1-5	TGTGCCAGCAGTGCCCGCGTTAGTCTCCAGCATTTT	CASSARVSLQHF
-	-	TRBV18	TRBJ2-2	TGTGCCAGCTCACCAGTGGGGAACACCGGGGAGCTGTTTTTT	CASSPVGNTGELFF
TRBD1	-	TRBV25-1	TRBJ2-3	TGTGCCAGCAGGGAAACCGGGACAGGGCTCGCAGATACGCAGTATTTT	CASRETGTGLADTQYF
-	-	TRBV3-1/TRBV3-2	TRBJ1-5	TGTGCCAGCAGCCACCGACCGGATCAGCCCCAGCATTTT	CASSHRPDQPQHF
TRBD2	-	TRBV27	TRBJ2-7	TGTGCCACCAGGACTAGCGGAACCTACGAGCAGTACTTC	CATRTSGTYEQYF
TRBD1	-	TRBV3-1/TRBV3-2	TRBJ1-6	TGTGCCAGCAGCCCACACCAACTGCCATCTACGGACAGGGGGCCCCTAAGTTCACCCCTCCACTTT	CASSPHQLPSTDRGPLSSPLHF
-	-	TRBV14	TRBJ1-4	TGTGCCAGCAGCCACGAGGGGTATCGAGAAAAACTGTTTTTT	CASSHEGYREKLFF
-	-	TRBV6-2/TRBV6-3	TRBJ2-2	TGTGCCAGCAGTTGGGCAAGTTGGGAGCTGTTTTTT	CASSWASWELFF
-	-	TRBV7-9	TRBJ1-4	TGTGCCAGCAGCTCTCCGGCTTCAACTAATGAAAAACTGTTTTTT	CASSSPASTNEKLFF
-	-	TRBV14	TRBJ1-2	TGTGCCAGCAGCCAAGATCCAAACTATGGCTACACCTTC	CASSQDPNYGYTF
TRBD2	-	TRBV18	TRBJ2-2	TGTGCCAGCTCGCCCCTAGCGGGGGGGACGAACACCGGGGAGCTGTTTTTT	CASSPLAGGTNTGELFF
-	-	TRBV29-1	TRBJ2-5	TGCAGCGTTGGGGCTCGGCAGTACTTC	CSVGARQYF
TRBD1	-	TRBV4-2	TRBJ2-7	TGTGCCAGCAGCCAAGGACAGGGGGGCTTATACGAGCAGTACTTC	CASSQGQGGLYEQYF
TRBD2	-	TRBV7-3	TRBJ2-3	TGTGCCAGCAGCCCGGGACTAGCGGTGGACGCAGATACGCAGTATTTT	CASSPGLAVDADTQYF
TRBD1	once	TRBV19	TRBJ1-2	TGTGCCAGTAGTATCGACAGGGGGCCCGCGGGCTACACCTTC	CASSIDRGPAGYTF
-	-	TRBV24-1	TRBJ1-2	TGTGCCACCAGCCCCCTCGACTATGGCTACACCTTC	CATSPLDYGYTF
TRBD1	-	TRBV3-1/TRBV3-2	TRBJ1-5	TGTGCCAGCAGCCAAGAATTGAGACAGGGAGGCAATCAGCCCCAGCATTTT	CASSQELRQGGNQPQHF
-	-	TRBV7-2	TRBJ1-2	TGTGCCAGCAGCTTTTCCATGCGCTATGGCTACACCTTC	CASSFSMRYGYTF
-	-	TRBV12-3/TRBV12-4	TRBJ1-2	TGTGCCAGCAGGAATAACGGCGACTATGGCTACACCTTC	CASRNNGDYGYTF
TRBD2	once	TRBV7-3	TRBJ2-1	TGTGCCAGCAGCCTAGCGGGAGCTAGCACATGGGGTGAGCAGTTCTTC	CASSLAGASTWGEQFF
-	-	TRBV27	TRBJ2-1	TGTGCCAGCAGTTCCGCTGGCCGGGGAAAGTACAATGAGCAGTTCTTC	CASSSAGRGKYNEQFF
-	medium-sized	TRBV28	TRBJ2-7	TGTGCCAGCAGTTTGGCTAGCCCCTACGAGCAGTACTTC	CASSLASPYEQYF
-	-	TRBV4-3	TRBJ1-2	TGCGCCAGCAGCCGGACCGTGGGGGACGGCTACACCTTC	CASSRTVGDGYTF
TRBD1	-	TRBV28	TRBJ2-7	TGTGCCAGCAGTCTACAGGGGCCGTCCTACGAGCAGTACTTC	CASSLQGPSYEQYF
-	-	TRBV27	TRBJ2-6	TGTGCCAGCAGTTTTTTCGGGGCATCTGGGGCCAACGTCCTGACTTTC	CASSFFGASGANVLTF
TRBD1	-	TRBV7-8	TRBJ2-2	TGTGCCAGCAGCTTAGATTGGCCCTCGACAGGGCCCGGGGAGCTGTTTTTT	CASSLDWPSTGPGELFF
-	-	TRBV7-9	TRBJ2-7	TGTGCCAGCAGCTCGTGGGGTGGTTTGTACGAGCAGTACTTC	CASSSWGGLYEQYF
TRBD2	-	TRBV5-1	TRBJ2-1	TGCGCCAGCAGCTTGTGGGGACTAGCGGGAGGAACTTCCTACAATGAGCAGTTCTTC	CASSLWGLAGGTSYNEQFF
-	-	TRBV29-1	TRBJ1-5	TGCAGCGCCCGGGTGTCTGGCAATCAGCCCCAGCATTTT	CSARVSGNQPQHF
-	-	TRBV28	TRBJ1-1	TGTGCCAGCAGATCGACAGGGAACACTGAAGCTTTCTTT	CASRSTGNTEAFF